This entry describes one T cell receptor beta chain. Profiling relied on immunoSEQ multiplex PCR, and the TCRdb table lists in-frame clones only, not all of them. This table holds around 370,000 clones, around 83% found once. These data come from a study of Ad26.COV2.S vaccination and SARS-CoV-2 variants. The treatment denotes: about 20 received Ad26.COV2.S at low or high dose, single or two shots; about five received placebo; per-sample allocation not given. Vaccine and placebo recipients were sampled on day 63 after the first injection. The CDR3 is 16 residues long. CDR1 is WSHSY and CDR2 is SAAADI in the germline V gene. Deletions cut 6 bases from V and 0 bases from J, with 17 bases between.

This clonotype originated in a person between 18 and 59 years old who received the Ad26.COV2.S COVID-19 vaccine or a placebo. The sample consisted of peripheral blood, taken in a trial of Ad26.COV2.S vaccine versus placebo. The chain combines TRBV10-2 with TRBJ1-2; no clear D gene. The CDR3 sequence is CASSPMEVISNYGYTF. The CDR3 DNA follows: TGCGCCAGCAGCCCAATGGAGGTGATTTCTAACTATGGCTACACCTTC.